This TCR beta chain was recorded in a study of T cells in Graves' hyperthyroidism and ophthalmopathy. RNA transcripts were the template for amplifying TCR beta CDR3 regions. An initial round of RT-PCR targeting the TCR CDR3 relied on the HTBI primer set. TCRdb re-derived calls from the multiplex PCR reads in MiXCR, one entry per CDR3 protein. The table has about 420,000 distinct CDR3 sequences, around 14% seen once; the top ten hold over 12%. Patients were excluded because of uncontrolled infection, other autoimmune disease, pregnancy or lactation. Thyroid ultrasound and orbital computed tomography, with clinical symptoms and serum thyroxine and TRAb, informed diagnoses. With respect to this clonotype: Its matching antigen is unknown.

The CDR3 loop spans 13 amino acids. The germline CDR1 and CDR2 sequences are SQVTM and ANQGSEA. V was clipped by 2 bases and J by 2 bases, with 9 bases between them. Study-level points and caveats: Blood samples included most of the expanded thyroid clonotypes exceeding 0.001.

The chain employs TRBV29-1 and TRBJ1-1, with D perhaps matching TRBD1 (6 bases). This receptor was identified in a woman aged 18 to 35 with Graves' hyperthyroidism. Material for sequencing was blood. The DNA for the CDR3 is TGCAGCGTTGAATCAGGGGCCAACACTGAAGCTTTCTTT. Amino acids: CSVESGANTEAFF.